This is a list of T cell receptor beta chains from one sample in a study of blood T cell repertoires in COVID-19. Sequencing was performed with immunoSEQ multiplex PCR; in TCRdb, only in-frame clones are kept and a portion is missing. Of 100,000 to 150,000 clones listed, about 80% were seen once; the top ten hold roughly 10%. Input material: peripheral blood. Source of these receptors: a man between 60 and 70 years old with acute or convalescent COVID-19. Both conserved end residues are part of each CDR3.

J: TRBJ2-3
V: TRBV5-1
length: 16
CDR3: CASSLTGTSSTDTQYF

J: TRBJ2-1
V: TRBV5-1
length: 16
CDR3: CASSGPGTSGYNEQFF

J: TRBJ2-2
V: TRBV6-2/TRBV6-3
length: 15
CDR3: CASSRGTSDTGELFF

J: TRBJ2-5
V: TRBV24-1
length: 16
CDR3: CATSDSPGGRGETQYF

J: TRBJ1-5
V: TRBV6-1
length: 17
CDR3: CASSEAVAGAINQPQHF

J: TRBJ2-2
V: TRBV7-9
length: 16
CDR3: CASSLRTASNTGELFF

J: TRBJ2-3
V: TRBV5-1
length: 14
CDR3: CASGEGREQDTQYF

J: TRBJ2-1
V: TRBV9
length: 15
CDR3: CASSVDRGLYNEQFF

J: TRBJ2-5
V: TRBV2
length: 15
CDR3: CASSELWREGETQYF

J: TRBJ1-2
V: TRBV19
length: 14
CDR3: CASSIRGGGYGYTF

J: TRBJ1-1
V: TRBV7-9
length: 17
CDR3: CASSLRSGGPMNTEAFF